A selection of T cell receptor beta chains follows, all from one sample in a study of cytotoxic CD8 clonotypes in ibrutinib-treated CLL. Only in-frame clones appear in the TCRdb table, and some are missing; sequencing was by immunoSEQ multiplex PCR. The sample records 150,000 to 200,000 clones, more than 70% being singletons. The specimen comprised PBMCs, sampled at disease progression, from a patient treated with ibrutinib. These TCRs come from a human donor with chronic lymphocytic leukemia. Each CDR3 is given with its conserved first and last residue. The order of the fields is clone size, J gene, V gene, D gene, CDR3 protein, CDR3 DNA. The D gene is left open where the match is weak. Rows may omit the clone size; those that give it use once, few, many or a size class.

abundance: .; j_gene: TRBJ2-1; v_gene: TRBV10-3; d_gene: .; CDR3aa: CAISEAVGSSYNEQFF; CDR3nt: TGTGCCATCAGTGAAGCCGTCGGATCATCCTACAATGAGCAGTTCTTC
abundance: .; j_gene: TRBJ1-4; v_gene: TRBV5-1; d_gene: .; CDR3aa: CASSYLPGTLNEKLFF; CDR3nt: TGCGCCAGCAGCTATCTCCCCGGGACCCTAAATGAAAAACTGTTTTTT
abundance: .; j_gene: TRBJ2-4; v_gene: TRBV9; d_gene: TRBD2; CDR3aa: CASSTGLAGVGEAKNIQYF; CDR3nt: TGTGCCAGCAGCACAGGACTAGCGGGAGTGGGGGAAGCCAAAAACATTCAGTACTTC
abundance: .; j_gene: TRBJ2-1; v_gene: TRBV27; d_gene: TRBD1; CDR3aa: CASRAGTEFYNEQFF; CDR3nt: TGTGCCAGCAGGGCCGGGACAGAATTCTACAATGAGCAGTTCTTC
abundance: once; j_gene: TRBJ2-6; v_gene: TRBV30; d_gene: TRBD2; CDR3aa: CAWSPPLRESSGANVLTF; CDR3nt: TGTGCCTGGAGTCCACCGTTGCGGGAGTCCTCTGGGGCCAACGTCCTGACTTTC
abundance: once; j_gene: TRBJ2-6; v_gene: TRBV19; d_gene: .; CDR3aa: CASSTQGTFSGANVLTF; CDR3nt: TGTGCCAGTAGTACCCAGGGAACCTTCTCTGGGGCCAACGTCCTGACTTTC
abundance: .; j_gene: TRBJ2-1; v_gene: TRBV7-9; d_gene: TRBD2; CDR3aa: CASSLTGAGGRNEQFF; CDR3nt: TGTGCCAGCAGCTTAACCGGGGCGGGAGGTCGGAATGAGCAGTTCTTC
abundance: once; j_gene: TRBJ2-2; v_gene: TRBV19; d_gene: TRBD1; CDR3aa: CASSPTGKWNTGELFF; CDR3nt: TGTGCCAGTAGTCCGACAGGGAAGTGGAACACCGGGGAGCTGTTTTTT
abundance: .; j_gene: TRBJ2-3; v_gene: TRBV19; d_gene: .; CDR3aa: CASKGGSTDTQYF; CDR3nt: TGTGCCAGTAAGGGCGGGAGCACAGATACGCAGTATTTT
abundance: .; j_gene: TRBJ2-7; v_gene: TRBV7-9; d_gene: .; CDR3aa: CASSSSELFPGTEVYEQYF; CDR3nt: TGTGCCAGCAGCTCCAGCGAGTTATTTCCCGGGACCGAGGTCTACGAGCAGTACTTC
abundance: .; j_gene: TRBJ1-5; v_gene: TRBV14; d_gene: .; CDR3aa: CASSQADPVGPQHF; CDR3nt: TGTGCCAGCAGCCAAGCCGACCCAGTAGGGCCCCAGCATTTT
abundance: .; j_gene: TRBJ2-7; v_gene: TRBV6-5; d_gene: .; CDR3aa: CAPRGIDYEQYF; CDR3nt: TGTGCCCCTAGGGGCATTGACTACGAGCAGTACTTC
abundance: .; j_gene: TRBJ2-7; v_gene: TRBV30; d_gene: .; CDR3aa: CACTLYSYEQYF; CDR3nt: TGTGCCTGTACACTTTACTCCTACGAGCAGTACTTC
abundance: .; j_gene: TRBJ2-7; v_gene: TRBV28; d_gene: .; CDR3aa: CASSAGSGYFEQYF; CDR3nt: TGTGCCAGCAGCGCGGGCAGCGGGTATTTCGAGCAGTACTTC
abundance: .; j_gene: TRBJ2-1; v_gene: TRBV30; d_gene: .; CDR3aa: CAWSGGSGRNEQFF; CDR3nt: TGTGCCTGGAGTGGCGGTAGCGGTCGTAATGAGCAGTTCTTC
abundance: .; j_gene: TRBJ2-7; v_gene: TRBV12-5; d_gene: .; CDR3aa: CASGLDLYEQYF; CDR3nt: TGTGCTAGTGGTTTGGACTTATACGAGCAGTACTTC
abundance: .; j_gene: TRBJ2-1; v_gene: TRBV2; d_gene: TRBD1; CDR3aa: CASSDQQGVINEQFF; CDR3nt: TGTGCCAGCAGTGACCAACAGGGGGTTATCAATGAGCAGTTCTTC
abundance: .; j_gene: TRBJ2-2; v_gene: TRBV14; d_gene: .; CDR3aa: CASSQAVNTGELFF; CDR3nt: TGTGCCAGCAGCCAAGCCGTTAACACCGGGGAGCTGTTTTTT
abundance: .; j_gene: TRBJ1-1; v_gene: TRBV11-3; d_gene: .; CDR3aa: CASSLRSGASPEAFF; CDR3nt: TGTGCCAGCAGCTTACGTTCCGGGGCCAGCCCTGAAGCTTTCTTT
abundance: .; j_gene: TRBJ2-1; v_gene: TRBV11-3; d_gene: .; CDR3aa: CASSLVSSGLSYNEQFF; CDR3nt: TGTGCCAGCAGCTTAGTCTCTTCCGGGCTTTCCTACAATGAGCAGTTCTTC
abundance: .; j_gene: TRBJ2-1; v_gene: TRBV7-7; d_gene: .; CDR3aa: CASSPQRASYNEQFF; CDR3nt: TGTGCTAGCAGCCCACAGCGGGCCTCCTACAATGAGCAGTTCTTC
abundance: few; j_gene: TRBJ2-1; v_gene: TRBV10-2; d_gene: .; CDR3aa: CASSERSKGIHSPNEQFF; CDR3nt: TGCGCCAGCAGTGAAAGGTCAAAGGGGATACACTCCCCAAATGAGCAGTTCTTC
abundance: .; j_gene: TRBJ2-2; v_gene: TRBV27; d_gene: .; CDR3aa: CASSTELLGELFF; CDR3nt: TGTGCCAGCAGCACAGAGCTCCTTGGGGAGCTGTTTTTT
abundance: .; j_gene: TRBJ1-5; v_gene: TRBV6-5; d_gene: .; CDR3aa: CASSGGRNNQPQHF; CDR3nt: TGTGCCAGCAGCGGGGGGCGGAACAATCAGCCCCAGCATTTT
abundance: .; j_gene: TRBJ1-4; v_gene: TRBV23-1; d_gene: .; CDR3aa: CASGTRKQEKLFF; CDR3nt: TGCGCCAGCGGGACCCGTAAACAGGAAAAACTGTTTTTT
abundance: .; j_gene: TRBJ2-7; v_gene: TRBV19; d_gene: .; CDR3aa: CASSPGPSAEQYF; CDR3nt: TGTGCCAGTAGCCCTGGACCTTCGGCCGAGCAGTACTTC
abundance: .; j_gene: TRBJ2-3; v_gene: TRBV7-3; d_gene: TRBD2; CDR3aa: CASSRRIAGGADTQYF; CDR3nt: TGTGCCAGCAGCCGCCGCATAGCGGGAGGAGCAGATACGCAGTATTTT
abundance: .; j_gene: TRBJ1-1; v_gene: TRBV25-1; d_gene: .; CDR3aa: CASSVSGSGTEAFF; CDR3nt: TGTGCCAGCAGTGTATCCGGGTCAGGGACTGAAGCTTTCTTT
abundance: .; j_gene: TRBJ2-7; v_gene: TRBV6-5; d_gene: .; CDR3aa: CASSIPLGNSYEQYF; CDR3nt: TGTGCCAGCAGTATTCCTCTAGGGAACTCCTACGAGCAGTACTTC
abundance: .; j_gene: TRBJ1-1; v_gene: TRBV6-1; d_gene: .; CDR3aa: CASSDQENTEAFF; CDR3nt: TGTGCCAGCAGTGACCAAGAGAACACTGAAGCTTTCTTT
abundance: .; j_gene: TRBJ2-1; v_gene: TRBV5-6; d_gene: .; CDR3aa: CASSLSGSGSYNEQFF; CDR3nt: TGTGCCAGCAGCTTGTCCGGTTCAGGGTCTTACAATGAGCAGTTCTTC